The sample holds a few counts of the clone carrying this TCR beta chain. The use of a sample-barcoded 5' primer and a J-beta primer mix characterized a second PCR of about 7 to 12 cycles. TCRdb called the 5' RACE reads again in MiXCR, with one record for every CDR3 protein. This table holds some 1.7 million distinct CDR3 sequences, approximately 28% found once. V lost 9 bases and J 8 bases, leaving 18 bases between the germline ends. Germline assignment: CDR1 MDHEN and CDR2 SYDVKM. This CDR3 is built from 13 residues. The record originates from a study of blood T cells in healthy people across ages. The material sequenced was blood. The chain combines TRBV28 with TRBJ2-3; a possible D gene is TRBD2 (7 bases). This TCR derives from a woman aged 25-40 years in good health. DNA of the CDR3: TGTGCCAGTGGGGAGGGGGTGCGGGGTACGCAGTATTTT. Translating it yields CASGEGVRGTQYF.